The T cell receptor (beta chain) under discussion was sequenced for a study of shared clonotypes between healthy human individuals. At the level of the study: Three plates were used per donor for CD4 naive, three for CD4 memory, two for CD8 naive and one for CD8 memory.

Germline V gene data show CDR1 as PRHDT and CDR2 as FYEKMQ (reference sequence). There are 14 residues in the CDR3. V shed 2 bases and J 11 bases; nucleotides not matched to a gene: 11. Profiled with immunoSEQ multiplex PCR; TCRdb holds only in-frame clones, not every one. Of a few hundred thousand clones in the sample, about nine tenths were seen once. This TCR derives from a man aged 18 to 29 in good health. The sample comprised memory CD8+ T cells sorted from blood. The subset is: CD45RO+ cells pooled with CCR7-negative TemRA cells. This rearrangement joins TRBV13 to TRBJ1-1, with TRBD1 matching 7 bases. As DNA, the CDR3 is TGTGCCAGCAGCTTACAATCAGAGGGGGCCGGCGCTTTCTTT. Protein: CASSLQSEGAGAFF.